Included here is one T cell receptor beta chain sequence, with context. This CDR3 spans 15 amino acids. Trimming stripped 7 bases from V and 1 base from J, with 16 bases between. CDR1 and CDR2 from the germline V gene are LNHDA and SQIVND (reference sequence). Solid tumors that lacked tumor-infiltrating lymphocytes and were advanced were present in eligible patients. The entry originates in a study of low-dose radiotherapy and immunotherapy resistance in tumors. Across the study: Every two weeks, one day ahead of radiation and immunotherapy, cyclophosphamide 200 mg/m2 was given (intravenously).

cDNA synthesis used a TRAV/TRBV-specific primer set for both chains. Amplification of TCRs used a constant-region primer and V-primer adapter for approximately 19 PCR cycles. Using its own MiXCR run on the reads, TCRdb lists one record per CDR3 protein. The sample contains 14,000 to 15,000 distinct CDR3 sequences, roughly 50% of which appear only once. V usage is TRBV19 and J usage is TRBJ1-1; the D gene is possibly TRBD1 (6 bases). This clonotype was obtained from a human donor with advanced metastatic prostate, ovarian, gallbladder or colorectal cancer (not recorded which). This table probably holds off-target reads from a library built for another chain. CDR3 region: CASTRGRTANTEAFF. For the CDR3, the DNA is TGTGCCAGTACCCGGGGGCGGACAGCGAACACTGAAGCTTTCTTT.